The source of this T cell receptor (beta chain) is a study of graft-versus-host responses after intestinal transplantation. Study-level background: The recipients all started with anti-thymocyte globulin induction and then took tacrolimus and steroids for about three years. Study outcomes and limitations: Graft-donor T cell macrochimerism coincided with high graft-versus-host to host-versus-graft clonal ratios in allografts. Early post-transplant HvG declines showed an association with peak circulating GvH clone levels. GvH clones appeared in recipient marrow, some first in ileum or blood.

TCRdb's table, derived via immunoSEQ multiplex PCR, lists solely in-frame clones and lacks some. The sample carries about 30,000 clones, 70% to 90% recorded once. V was clipped by 4 bases and J by 9 bases; unmatched bases: 6. Germline CDR1 is SEHNR and CDR2 is FQNEAQ (reference sequence). This CDR3 has 13 residues. About this clone: Its specificity is unknown.

Material: PBMCs, obtained about 420 days after intestinal transplantation. J is TRBJ2-1 and V is TRBV7-9; 7 bases are a match to TRBD1. The sequence was obtained from a human patient who received an intestinal transplant, so some T cells may come from the graft donor. This CDR3 is CASSSSPGGEQFF. In DNA, the CDR3 is TGTGCCAGCAGCTCCAGTCCAGGGGGTGAGCAGTTCTTC.